Included here is one TCR beta chain sequence, with context. The antigen this receptor binds is unknown. No qualities accompany the bases; no much larger clone lies one base away. Patients with a history of autoimmune disease or receiving systemic immunosuppression were excluded from the trial. In every dose cohort, peripheral blood was drawn for TCR sequencing at baseline, cycle 4 day 1, and cycle 7 day 1. Samples were obtained from an open-label, multicenter, first-in-human phase I dose-escalation trial of ivuxolimab. The trial enrolled adults with locally advanced or metastatic head and neck squamous cell, hepatocellular, melanoma or renal cell carcinoma. Before TCR sequencing, CD4+ and CD8+ T cells were separately sorted from peripheral blood. The sample is drawn from a study of OX40 agonist ivuxolimab in advanced cancers. With respect to the entire study: Ivuxolimab, which targeted the costimulatory receptor OX40 (CD134), was an agonistic, fully human IgG2 monoclonal antibody. Three dose-escalation patients achieved partial responses, one with hepatocellular carcinoma and two with cutaneous melanoma. The point of sequencing TCRbeta in the periphery was to test whether ivuxolimab changed TCR sequence diversity and drove clonal T-cell expansion. The dose-escalation cohort was roughly 80% male with a mean age of approximately 60 years, ranging from roughly 20 to 80. Among the roughly 52 dose-escalation patients, some 20 had hepatocellular carcinoma, roughly 15 melanoma, 9 renal cell carcinoma and 9 head and neck cancer. Patients were allowed to have had prior anti-PD-1, anti-PD-L1 or anti-CTLA-4 therapy, and around two fifths of the dose-escalation patients had been treated with checkpoint inhibitors. The paper describes the monotherapy dose-escalation part (N of about 52 patients) of the phase I trial of ivuxolimab. Intravenous ivuxolimab was administered to patients every 2 weeks at six dose levels: 0.01, 0.1, 0.3, 1.5, 3 and 10 mg/kg. Summary of the overall study and its limitations: After ivuxolimab, more expanded clones were found on average in CD8+ T cells than in CD4+ T cells. Clonal expansion of both CD4+ and CD8+ blood T cells was observed from baseline to week 6 at doses 0.1 to 3.0 mg/kg. Low levels of normalized T-cell clonal expansion were also shown by some nonresponding patients. In partial responders in the 0.1-3.0 mg/kg groups, normalized peripheral clonal expansion was found to be among the lowest, especially among CD8+ T cells. The antigen specificity of the peripheral T cells that underwent clonal expansion was not determined.

To sequence the TCRbeta CDR3 region, genomic DNA was isolated from the sorted cells. The immunoSEQ Assay was used for sequencing of TCRbeta CDR3 regions. In TCRdb, the immuneACCESS table is reduced to in-frame sequences with V and J assigned. These tables do not hold every clone; where another copy was compared, an unresolved V gene accounts for under half, and the others remain unexplained. This sample holds 100,000 to 120,000 clones; roughly 87% were observed only once. Less than 0.35% of the sample comes from the top ten. Taken from the germline V gene, the CDR1 and CDR2 loops are SGHTA and FQGNSA. Trimming removed 3 bases from V and 4 bases from J; the gene matches leave 6 bases unexplained. The CDR3 spans 15 residues, from the cysteine through the phenylalanine. Only CDR3 DNA remains: 45 bases, in frame from the first base.

The clonotype comes from an adult with an advanced solid tumor such as melanoma, head and neck, liver or kidney cancer. The sequencing used CD4+ or CD8+ T cells sorted from blood, collected in a trial of the OX40 agonist ivuxolimab. Here the chain combines TRBV7-2 and TRBJ1-1; 9 nucleotides in the junction match TRBD1. This receptor has the CDR3 CASSLTGGGSTEAFF. The DNA reads as follows: TGTGCCAGCAGCTTGACAGGGGGAGGTAGCACTGAAGCTTTCTTT.